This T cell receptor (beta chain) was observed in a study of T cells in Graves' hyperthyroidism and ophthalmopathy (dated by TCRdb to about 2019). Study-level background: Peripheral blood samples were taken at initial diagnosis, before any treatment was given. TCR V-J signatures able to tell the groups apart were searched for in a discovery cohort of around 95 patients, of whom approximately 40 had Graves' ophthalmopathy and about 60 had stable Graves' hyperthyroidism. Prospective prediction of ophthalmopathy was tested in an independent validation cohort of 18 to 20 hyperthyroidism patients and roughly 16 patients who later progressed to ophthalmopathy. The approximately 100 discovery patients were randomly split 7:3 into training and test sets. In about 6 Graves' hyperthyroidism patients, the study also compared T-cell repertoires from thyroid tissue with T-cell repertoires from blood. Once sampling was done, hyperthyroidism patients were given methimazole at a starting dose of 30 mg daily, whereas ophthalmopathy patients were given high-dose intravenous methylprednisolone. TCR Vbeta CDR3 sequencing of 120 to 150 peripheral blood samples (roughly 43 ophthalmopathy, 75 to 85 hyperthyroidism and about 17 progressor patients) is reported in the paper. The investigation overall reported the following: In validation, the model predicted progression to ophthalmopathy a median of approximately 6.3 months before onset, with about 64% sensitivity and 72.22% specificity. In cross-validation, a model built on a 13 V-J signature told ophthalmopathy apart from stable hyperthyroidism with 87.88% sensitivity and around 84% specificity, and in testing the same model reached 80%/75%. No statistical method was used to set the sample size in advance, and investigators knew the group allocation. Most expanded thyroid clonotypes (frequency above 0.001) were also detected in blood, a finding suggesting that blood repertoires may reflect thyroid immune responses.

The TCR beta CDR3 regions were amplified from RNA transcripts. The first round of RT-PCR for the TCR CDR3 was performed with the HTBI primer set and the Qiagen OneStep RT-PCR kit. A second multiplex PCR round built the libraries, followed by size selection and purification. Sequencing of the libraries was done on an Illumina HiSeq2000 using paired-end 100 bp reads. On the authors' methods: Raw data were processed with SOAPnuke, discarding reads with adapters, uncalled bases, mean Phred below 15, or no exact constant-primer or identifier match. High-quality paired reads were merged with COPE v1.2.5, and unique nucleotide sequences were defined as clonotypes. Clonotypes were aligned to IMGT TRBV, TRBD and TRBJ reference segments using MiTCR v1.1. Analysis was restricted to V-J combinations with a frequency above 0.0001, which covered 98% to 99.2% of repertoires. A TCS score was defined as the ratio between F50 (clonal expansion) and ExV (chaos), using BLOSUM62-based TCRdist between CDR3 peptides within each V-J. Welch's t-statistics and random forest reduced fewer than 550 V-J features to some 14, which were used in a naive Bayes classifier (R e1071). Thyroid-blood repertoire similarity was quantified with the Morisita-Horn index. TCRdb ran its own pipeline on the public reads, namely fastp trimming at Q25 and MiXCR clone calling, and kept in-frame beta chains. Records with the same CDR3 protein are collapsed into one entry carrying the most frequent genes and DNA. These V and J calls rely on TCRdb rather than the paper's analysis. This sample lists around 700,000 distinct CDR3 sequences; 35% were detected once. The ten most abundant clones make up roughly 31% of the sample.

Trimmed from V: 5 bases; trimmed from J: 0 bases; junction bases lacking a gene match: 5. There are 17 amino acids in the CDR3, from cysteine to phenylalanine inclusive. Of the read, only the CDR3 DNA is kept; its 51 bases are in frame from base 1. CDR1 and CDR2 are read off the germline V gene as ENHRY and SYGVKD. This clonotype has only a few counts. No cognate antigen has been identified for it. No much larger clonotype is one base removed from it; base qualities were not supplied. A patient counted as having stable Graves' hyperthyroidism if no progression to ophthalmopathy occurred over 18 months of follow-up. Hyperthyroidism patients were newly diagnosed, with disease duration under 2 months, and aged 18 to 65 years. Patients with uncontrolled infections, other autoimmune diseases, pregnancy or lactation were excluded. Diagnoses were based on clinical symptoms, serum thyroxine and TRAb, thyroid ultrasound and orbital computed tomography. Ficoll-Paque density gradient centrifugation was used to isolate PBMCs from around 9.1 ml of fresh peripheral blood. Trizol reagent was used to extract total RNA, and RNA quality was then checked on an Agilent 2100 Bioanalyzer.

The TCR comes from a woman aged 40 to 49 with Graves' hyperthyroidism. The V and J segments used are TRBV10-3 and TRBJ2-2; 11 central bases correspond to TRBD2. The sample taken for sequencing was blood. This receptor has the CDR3 CAISSLAGGSNTGELFF. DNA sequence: TGTGCCATCAGTTCTCTAGCGGGGGGTTCGAACACCGGGGAGCTGTTTTTT.